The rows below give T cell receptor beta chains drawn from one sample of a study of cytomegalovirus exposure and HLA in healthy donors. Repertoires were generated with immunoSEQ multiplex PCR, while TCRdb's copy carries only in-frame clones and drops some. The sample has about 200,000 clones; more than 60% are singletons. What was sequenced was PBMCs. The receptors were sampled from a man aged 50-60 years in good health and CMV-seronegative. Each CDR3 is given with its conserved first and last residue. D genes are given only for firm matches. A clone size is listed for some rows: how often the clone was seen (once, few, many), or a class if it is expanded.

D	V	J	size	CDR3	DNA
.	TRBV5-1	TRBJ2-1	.	CASSPGQLDYNEQFF	TGCGCCAGCAGCCCGGGTCAGCTCGATTACAATGAGCAGTTCTTC
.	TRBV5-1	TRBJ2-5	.	CASRATSQETQYF	TGCGCCAGCAGAGCGACTAGCCAAGAGACCCAGTACTTC
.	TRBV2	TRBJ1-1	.	CASSDPHGIITEAFF	TGTGCCAGCAGTGACCCCCACGGGATAATCACTGAAGCTTTCTTT
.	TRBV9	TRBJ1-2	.	CASSSDEQGNYGYTF	TGTGCCAGCAGCTCGGATGAGCAGGGAAACTATGGCTACACCTTC
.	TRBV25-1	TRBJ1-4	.	CASSVTGSNEKLFF	TGTGCCAGCAGTGTGACAGGTTCTAATGAAAAACTGTTTTTT
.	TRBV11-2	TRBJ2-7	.	CASSLQDFSYEQYF	TGTGCCAGCAGCCTCCAGGACTTCTCCTACGAGCAGTACTTC
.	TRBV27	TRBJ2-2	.	CASSFRANTGELFF	TGTGCCAGCAGTTTCAGGGCGAACACCGGGGAGCTGTTTTTT
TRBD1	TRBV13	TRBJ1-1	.	CASSGGGTAGGRDTEAFF	TGTGCCAGCAGCGGCGGGGGAACCGCAGGGGGCAGGGACACTGAAGCTTTCTTT
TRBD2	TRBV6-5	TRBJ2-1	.	CASSASGRGYEQFF	TGTGCCAGCTCGGCTAGCGGGAGAGGCTATGAGCAGTTCTTC
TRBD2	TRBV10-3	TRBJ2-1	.	CAISESIQRGRNEQFF	TGTGCCATCAGTGAGTCGATCCAGCGGGGGAGGAATGAGCAGTTCTTC
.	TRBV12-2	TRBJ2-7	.	CASRLKSFSYEQYF	TGTGCAAGTCGCTTAAAGAGTTTTTCCTACGAGCAGTACTTC
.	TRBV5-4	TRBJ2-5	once	CASSLAGYETQYF	TGTGCCAGCAGCTTGGCCGGGTATGAGACCCAGTACTTC
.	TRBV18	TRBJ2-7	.	CASSPKSSYEQYF	TGTGCCAGCTCACCGAAGAGCTCCTACGAGCAGTACTTC
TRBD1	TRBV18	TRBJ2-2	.	CASSRTGGNTGELFF	TGTGCCAGCTCACGGACAGGGGGGAACACCGGGGAGCTGTTTTTT
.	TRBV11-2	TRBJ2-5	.	CASSVARTTQETQYF	TGTGCCAGCAGCGTAGCCAGGACTACCCAAGAGACCCAGTACTTC
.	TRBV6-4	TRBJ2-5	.	CASSWGGAGGRAGETQYF	TGTGCCAGCAGTTGGGGGGGGGCAGGAGGGAGGGCAGGAGAGACCCAGTACTTC